This T cell receptor (beta chain) was sequenced for a study of blood T cells in healthy people across ages. There are many counts of this clonotype. Its antigen is unidentified. Every sample gave at least 5.5 micrograms of total RNA when it was extracted. The ends lost 5 bases at V and 3 bases at J; junction bases unmatched: 13. From germline, CDR1 is DFQATT and CDR2 SNEGSKA (reference sequence). The CDR3 contains 16 residues. Sample-barcoded 5' priming and a J-beta primer mix drove a second PCR of roughly 6 to 12 cycles. A tag from a template-switch adaptor with 12 random nucleotides marked each cDNA molecule. One entry per CDR3 protein, called by TCRdb with MiXCR from the 5' RACE reads. This table holds hundreds of thousands of distinct CDR3 sequences, roughly 26% found once. Findings and limits, study-wide: Diversity figures derived from one million T cells were judged to underestimate the true value. Relative to aged donors, long-lived donors carried more naive CD4+ cells and displayed higher diversity.

The chain joins TRBV20-1 to TRBJ2-3; 8 nucleotides match TRBD2. The material sequenced was blood. The receptor's source is an elderly woman in good health. The CDR3 region is CSAESLSGGRTDTQYF. CDR3 nucleotides: TGCAGTGCTGAATCTCTGAGCGGGGGACGGACAGATACGCAGTATTTT.